This is a list of T cell receptor beta chains from one sample in a study of T cell responses to AZD1222 COVID-19 vaccine. Data came from immunoSEQ multiplex PCR; TCRdb stores just in-frame clones and leaves some out. The top ten clones hold 35% to 55% of a sample with 99,000 or so clones, 89% of them seen once. Sequencing was performed on peripheral blood, taken 28 days after the second AZD1222 dose. These receptors came from an adult who received the AZD1222 COVID-19 vaccine. Both conserved end residues are part of each CDR3. A D gene is named only where the DNA matches it firmly. Clone size is given for some rows only: seen once, a few or many times, or a class if the clone is expanded.

CASSLEGGLGIAKNIQYF	TGTGCCAGCAGCTTAGAGGGGGGTCTGGGAATAGCCAAAAACATTCAGTACTTC	-	once	TRBV7-9	TRBJ2-4
CASSINAPGELFF	TGTGCCAGCAGTATAAACGCGCCCGGGGAGCTGTTTTTT	-	-	TRBV3-1/TRBV3-2	TRBJ2-2
CASSVAGSGEQFF	TGTGCCAGCAGCGTAGCAGGCTCGGGTGAGCAGTTCTTC	-	-	TRBV9	TRBJ2-1
CASSLRRRVYNEQFF	TGTGCCAGCAGCTTGAGGAGGCGAGTATACAATGAGCAGTTCTTC	-	once	TRBV11-2	TRBJ2-1
CSVPRGQPSSGANVLTF	TGCAGCGTACCCCGGGGTCAGCCCAGCTCTGGGGCCAACGTCCTGACTTTC	-	-	TRBV29-1	TRBJ2-6
CASSLVGSLGEQFF	TGTGCCAGCAGCTTAGTGGGTTCCCTTGGTGAGCAGTTCTTC	-	-	TRBV7-9	TRBJ2-1
CASSEAGAGLNTGELFF	TGTGCCAGCAGTGAAGCGGGAGCGGGGTTGAACACCGGGGAGCTGTTTTTT	TRBD2	-	TRBV6-1	TRBJ2-2
CASSERVAGDGNEQYF	TGCGCCAGCAGTGAGAGAGTAGCGGGAGATGGTAACGAGCAGTACTTC	TRBD2	-	TRBV10-2	TRBJ2-7
CASSQDRRAGGTRGDNEQFF	TGTGCCAGCAGCCAAGATCGACGGGCAGGTGGGACTAGAGGGGACAATGAGCAGTTCTTC	TRBD2	once	TRBV4-2	TRBJ2-1
CASSFHGTYNEQFF	TGTGCCAGCAGCTTTCACGGAACCTACAATGAGCAGTTCTTC	-	-	TRBV5-4	TRBJ2-1
CASSLTAGGAGSGANVLTF	TGTGCCAGCAGCTTAACGGCAGGGGGCGCAGGAAGTGGGGCCAACGTCCTGACTTTC	TRBD1	once	TRBV7-3	TRBJ2-6
CASSAGMYEQYF	TGTGCCAGTAGCGCAGGGATGTACGAGCAGTACTTC	-	-	TRBV19	TRBJ2-7
CASSPSPGGHFNEKLFF	TGTGCCAGCAGCCCGAGTCCAGGGGGCCACTTTAATGAAAAACTGTTTTTT	TRBD1	-	TRBV9	TRBJ1-4
CASSFDRYNEQFF	TGTGCCAGCAGTTTCGACAGGTACAATGAGCAGTTCTTC	-	few	TRBV12-3/TRBV12-4	TRBJ2-1
CASSHEGSSKDGYTF	TGTGCCAGCAGCCACGAGGGGTCGTCGAAAGATGGCTACACCTTC	-	-	TRBV3-1/TRBV3-2	TRBJ1-2
CASSQAQGGDTQYF	TGCGCCAGCAGTCAAGCTCAAGGGGGGGATACGCAGTATTTT	-	-	TRBV4-1	TRBJ2-3
CASSQATSGSYEQYF	TGCGCCAGCAGTCAGGCGACTAGCGGGTCCTACGAGCAGTACTTC	TRBD2	-	TRBV23-1	TRBJ2-7
CASSITGTGSSYEQYF	TGTGCCAGCAGCATAACCGGGACAGGGTCCTCCTACGAGCAGTACTTC	TRBD1	-	TRBV5-5	TRBJ2-7
CASKFEHNSPLHF	TGTGCCAGCAAGTTTGAGCATAATTCACCCCTCCACTTT	-	-	TRBV2	TRBJ1-6
CASSQEKTPTGGNYGYTF	TGTGCCAGCAGCCAAGAAAAAACCCCTACAGGGGGTAACTATGGCTACACCTTC	TRBD1	-	TRBV3-1/TRBV3-2	TRBJ1-2
CASSLVGLAGDTQYF	TGTGCCAGCAGCTTAGTAGGACTAGCGGGAGATACGCAGTATTTT	TRBD2	-	TRBV7-7	TRBJ2-3
CASSFLNTGELFF	TGTGCCAGCAGTTTCTTGAACACCGGGGAGCTGTTTTTT	-	-	TRBV27	TRBJ2-2
CASSLGRTGWETQYF	TGTGCCAGCAGCTTAGGCAGGACAGGGTGGGAGACCCAGTACTTC	TRBD1	-	TRBV7-3	TRBJ2-5